One and the same sample provided the 11 T cell receptor beta chains below, sequenced in a study of CD8 T cells in ankylosing spondylitis. TCRdb ran MiXCR on the 5' RACE reads and lists one entry per CDR3 protein. The sample yields roughly 120,000 distinct CDR3 sequences, roughly an eighth seen once. The sample was blood, either unsorted or a sorted T cell fraction (not recorded which). Every receptor here comes from a female donor with ankylosing spondylitis or in good health (not recorded which).

This clonotype has only a few counts. The chain is built from TRBV5-1 and TRBJ2-2; 9 bases are shared with TRBD1. Germline V gene sequence: CDR1 SGHRS, CDR2 YFSETQ. This CDR3 is built from 16 residues. The V and J ends lost 4 bases and 1 base, in that order; junction bases with no gene match: 5. This chain's CDR3 is CASSPAGQGNTGELFF. DNA of the CDR3: TGCGCCAGCAGCCCCGCGGGACAGGGGAACACCGGGGAGCTGTTTTTT.

This clonotype was recorded many times. The chain is built from TRBV5-1 and TRBJ2-7; no reliable D call. The V end was cut by 1 base, the J end by 1 base, with 9 bases between. The germline CDR1 and CDR2 sequences are SGHRS and YFSETQ. The CDR3 is made up of 14 amino acids. The CDR3 coding sequence is TGCGCCAGCAGCTTGACGGACGGTTCCTACGAGCAGTACTTC. Translation gives CASSLTDGSYEQYF.

This clonotype was detected ten times or more. This chain joins TRBV12-3 or TRBV12-4 and TRBJ2-3; 7 positions agree with TRBD1. J lost 6 bases, V lost 6 bases, and 9 bases had no gene match. The CDR3 consists of 14 residues. CDR3 protein: CASRYRGRPDTQYF. CDR3 bases: TGTGCCAGCAGGTACAGGGGTCGGCCCGATACGCAGTATTTT.

This clonotype was seen at least ten times. This chain joins TRBV20-1 and TRBJ2-1, with 7 bases lining up with TRBD2. The CDR3 contains 15 residues. J lost 4 bases, V lost 0 bases, and 6 bases had no gene match. Per the germline V gene, CDR1 is DFQATT and CDR2 is SNEGSKA (reference sequence). CDR3 protein: CSARDLQRGYNEQFF. The DNA for the CDR3 is TGCAGTGCTAGAGATTTACAGCGGGGATACAATGAGCAGTTCTTC.

This clonotype was detected only once. This sequence joins TRBV11-2 and TRBJ2-2; tentatively, D is TRBD1 or TRBD2 (5 bases each). CDR3 length: 17 residues. Per germline, CDR1 SGHAT and CDR2 FQNNGV. V gave up 5 bases and J gave up 2 bases, with 18 bases separating them. CDR3 sequence: CASSPNLDGTNTGELFF. The CDR3 bases are TGTGCCAGCAGCCCAAATTTGGACGGGACCAACACCGGGGAGCTGTTTTTT.

This clonotype was picked up a small number of times. The chain uses TRBV18 and TRBJ2-5; the match to TRBD1 covers 7 bases. Per the germline V gene, CDR1 is KGHSH and CDR2 is LQKENI. Trimming removed 4 bases from V and 9 bases from J; junction bases left unmatched: 11. The CDR3 spans 14 residues. DNA of the CDR3: TGTGCCAGCTCACTTACAGGGGCTGAAGGGGCCCAGTACTTC. Protein: CASSLTGAEGAQYF.

The rearrangement links TRBV19 to TRBJ2-1; D perhaps matches TRBD1 (6 bases). The CDR3 consists of 13 residues. V shed 3 bases and J shed 4 bases, with 7 bases lying between them. Germline-derived CDR1 and CDR2 are LNHDA and SQIVND (reference sequence). CDR3 region: CASSIGQYNEQFF. The CDR3, as DNA: TGTGCCAGTAGTATTGGACAGTACAATGAGCAGTTCTTC.

This clonotype was seen many times. CDR3: CSASPHGQYSGNTIYF. The CDR3 bases are TGCAGTGCTAGCCCCCATGGACAGTACTCTGGAAACACCATATATTTT. This sequence joins TRBV20-1 and TRBJ1-3; tentative D call: TRBD1 (6 bases). This CDR3 spans 16 amino acids. V shed 3 bases and J shed 0 bases, with 15 bases lying between them. Looked up from germline, CDR1 is DFQATT and CDR2 is SNEGSKA (reference sequence).

This clonotype showed up many times. V is TRBV7-6 and J is TRBJ2-1, with 16 bases that match TRBD2. Germline V gene data show CDR1 as SGHVS and CDR2 as FNYEAQ. Losses at the gene ends were 6 bases for V and 7 bases for J; bases not matched to a gene: 3. The CDR3 totals 15 residues. The chain's CDR3 is CASSSGLAGGNEQFF. DNA of the CDR3: TGTGCCAGCAGTTCGGGACTAGCGGGAGGGAATGAGCAGTTCTTC.

Details on this clonotype: The junction shows a germline mismatch at one end, possibly a read error. This chain uses TRBV3-1 with TRBJ1-3, with D uncertain. Germline CDR1 is LGHDT and CDR2 is YNNKEL (reference sequence). CDR3 length: 14 residues. CDR3 residues: CASSQESSGNAIYF. Here the CDR3 DNA reads TGTGCCAGCAGCCAAGAATCCTCTGGAAACGCCATATATTTT.

In nucleotides, the CDR3 is TGTGCCAGCAGGCCGGGAGATACTAGCGGAGCCACAGATACGCAGTATTTT. It specifies CASRPGDTSGATDTQYF. The chain has TRBV28 and TRBJ2-3, with 8 bases that match TRBD2. The J segment lost 2 bases and the V segment lost 6 bases, leaving 13 bases of the junction unmatched. The CDR3 totals 17 residues. Germline CDR1 and CDR2: MDHEN and SYDVKM.